Listed below are T cell receptor beta chains from one sample, sequenced in a study of T-cell memory formation after mild COVID-19. TCRdb itself ran the 5' RACE reads through MiXCR, one entry per CDR3 protein. The top ten hold 9.5% to 15% of the sample, which has 500,000 to 550,000 distinct CDR3 sequences, just over 20% seen once. Sequenced: PBMCs or a T cell subset sorted from them (not recorded which). Receptor source: an adult woman who had mild COVID-19 (a few samples of this study predate the infection). Cell type and time point are not known. Each CDR3 is given with its conserved first and last residue. D genes are given only for firm matches. The size field is filled for only some rows; it gives once, few, many or a size class.

.	.	TRBJ2-7	TRBV6-2/TRBV6-3	CASSYRPGRTAYEQYF	TGTGCCAGCAGTTACCGGCCAGGAAGAACCGCCTACGAGCAGTACTTC
many	TRBD1	TRBJ2-1	TRBV6-1	CASRGTVYNEQFF	TGTGCCAGCAGGGGGACAGTATACAATGAGCAGTTCTTC
few	.	TRBJ2-5	TRBV30	CAWCRSGSETQYF	TGTGCCTGGTGTCGGTCTGGATCGGAGACCCAGTACTTC
.	.	TRBJ2-1	TRBV7-2	CASSRKYNEQFF	TGTGCCAGCAGCCGGAAATACAATGAGCAGTTCTTC
once	TRBD2	TRBJ2-7	TRBV7-9	CASSRGLAGGPSGEQYF	TGTGCCAGCAGCCGAGGACTAGCGGGAGGGCCCTCGGGCGAGCAGTACTTC
.	.	TRBJ2-1	TRBV18	CASSPQAGQISYNEQFF	TGTGCCAGCTCACCACAGGCGGGACAAATCTCCTACAATGAGCAGTTCTTC
few	.	TRBJ1-5	TRBV12-3/TRBV12-4	CASSLAGSWVQPQHF	TGTGCCAGCAGTTTAGCAGGGTCTTGGGTTCAGCCCCAGCATTTT
.	.	TRBJ2-1	TRBV4-1	CASSQVAAHYNEQFF	TGCGCCAGCAGCCAAGTAGCGGCCCATTACAATGAGCAGTTCTTC
.	TRBD1	TRBJ1-5	TRBV19	CASRAGTGEHQPQHF	TGTGCCAGTAGAGCCGGGACAGGGGAGCATCAGCCCCAGCATTTT
few	.	TRBJ2-3	TRBV12-3/TRBV12-4	CASSFGGGLDTQYF	TGTGCCAGCAGTTTCGGGGGAGGATTAGATACGCAGTATTTT
.	TRBD1	TRBJ2-7	TRBV7-9	CASSSLGQATTYEQYF	TGTGCCAGCAGCTCCCTAGGACAGGCTACTACCTACGAGCAGTACTTC
.	TRBD2	TRBJ2-7	TRBV20-1	CSASYPGLAGANPYEQYF	TGCAGTGCTAGTTATCCGGGACTAGCGGGAGCAAACCCCTACGAGCAGTACTTC
few	.	TRBJ1-2	TRBV7-2	CASSLRTQGNYGYTF	TGTGCCAGCAGCTTACGTACGCAGGGGAACTATGGCTACACCTTC
few	TRBD1	TRBJ2-7	TRBV2	CASRPPRDRVEQYF	TGTGCCAGCAGGCCACCCCGGGACAGGGTAGAGCAGTACTTC
.	TRBD1	TRBJ1-2	TRBV5-1	CASTLGTGGSYGYTF	TGCGCCAGCACCCTTGGGACAGGGGGCAGCTATGGCTACACCTTC
few	.	TRBJ2-1	TRBV7-9	CASSLVQGYDNEQFF	TGTGCCAGCAGCTTAGTACAGGGATATGACAATGAGCAGTTCTTC
few	.	TRBJ2-7	TRBV12-3/TRBV12-4	CASTRGGPYEQYF	TGTGCCAGCACCCGGGGCGGGCCCTACGAGCAGTACTTC
.	TRBD2	TRBJ2-3	TRBV4-2	CASSQAGGGPTDTQYF	TGTGCCAGCAGCCAAGCGGGGGGAGGCCCCACAGATACGCAGTATTTT
.	TRBD1	TRBJ2-1	TRBV7-6	CASSSRGRGYNEQFF	TGTGCCAGCAGCTCCAGGGGGCGCGGGTACAATGAGCAGTTCTTC
.	.	TRBJ1-5	TRBV29-1	CSVEVGPDQPQHF	TGCAGCGTTGAAGTGGGACCAGATCAGCCCCAGCATTTT
few	TRBD1	TRBJ2-5	TRBV4-1	CASSQMTGVPQETQYF	TGCGCCAGCAGCCAGATGACAGGGGTCCCCCAAGAGACCCAGTACTTC
.	.	TRBJ2-5	TRBV12-3/TRBV12-4	CASSPVGLMETQYF	TGTGCCAGCAGCCCTGTGGGGCTTATGGAGACCCAGTACTTC
.	.	TRBJ2-1	TRBV3-1	CASSPPGLNEQFF	TGTGCCAGCAGCCCCCCCGGCCTCAATGAGCAGTTCTTC
.	.	TRBJ2-3	TRBV6-6	CASSDGTLDTQYF	TGTGCCAGCAGCGATGGGACCCTCGATACGCAGTATTTT
few	TRBD1	TRBJ1-1	TRBV7-8	CASSPGQGAWGAFF	TGTGCCAGCAGCCCAGGACAGGGGGCGTGGGGAGCTTTCTTT
.	.	TRBJ1-6	TRBV12-3/TRBV12-4	CASSLEGRDSPLHF	TGTGCCAGCAGTTTAGAGGGCAGGGATTCACCCCTCCACTTT
.	.	TRBJ1-2	TRBV5-1	CASSLLATYGYTF	TGCGCCAGCAGCTTGTTAGCGACCTATGGCTACACCTTC
.	.	TRBJ1-1	TRBV18	CASSLNQLYGVNTEAFF	TGTGCCAGCTCACTTAATCAGCTTTATGGGGTGAACACTGAAGCTTTCTTT
few	.	TRBJ2-2	TRBV5-1	CASSWDNINTGELFF	TGCGCCAGCAGCTGGGACAATATCAACACCGGGGAGCTGTTTTTT
once	.	TRBJ2-3	TRBV20-1	CSARPRDTQYF	TGCAGTGCTAGGCCCAGAGATACGCAGTATTTT
.	TRBD2	TRBJ2-1	TRBV24-1	CATSDPGGRNEQFF	TGTGCCACCAGTGACCCGGGGGGTAGGAATGAGCAGTTCTTC
.	.	TRBJ1-1	TRBV7-8	CASSPQGRPEAFF	TGTGCCAGCAGCCCACAGGGACGGCCTGAAGCTTTCTTT
few	.	TRBJ1-2	TRBV20-1	CSARVWGLNYGYTF	TGCAGTGCCCGGGTATGGGGCCTAAACTATGGCTACACCTTC
few	.	TRBJ1-2	TRBV19	CASSLGLNNYGYTF	TGTGCCAGTAGTCTGGGACTGAACAACTATGGCTACACCTTC
few	.	TRBJ1-1	TRBV27	CASSAGSGGITEAFF	TGTGCCAGCAGTGCCGGGTCTGGGGGAATCACTGAAGCTTTCTTT
.	.	TRBJ1-6	TRBV5-6	CASVEYGSYNSPLHF	TGTGCCAGCGTGGAGTACGGCTCCTATAATTCACCCCTCCACTTT
.	TRBD1	TRBJ2-7	TRBV25-1	CASRGTGNTYEQYF	TGTGCCAGCCGTGGGACAGGGAATACCTACGAGCAGTACTTC
.	.	TRBJ2-1	TRBV5-1	CASSSRGPSNEQFF	TGCGCCAGCAGCTCGAGGGGCCCTAGTAATGAGCAGTTCTTC
many	TRBD2	TRBJ2-1	TRBV27	CASSFGGGSYNEQFF	TGTGCCAGCAGTTTTGGGGGGGGCTCCTACAATGAGCAGTTCTTC
.	.	TRBJ2-1	TRBV11-2	CASSFLGGGNEQFF	TGTGCCAGCAGCTTTTTAGGAGGGGGCAATGAGCAGTTCTTC
.	.	TRBJ1-1	TRBV12-3/TRBV12-4	CASSSPLARTNTEAFF	TGTGCCAGCAGTTCCCCCCTGGCCAGGACGAACACTGAAGCTTTCTTT
.	.	TRBJ1-1	TRBV20-1	CSAPSDRTEAFF	TGCAGTGCCCCCTCCGATAGGACTGAAGCTTTCTTT
.	TRBD2	TRBJ2-1	TRBV20-1	CSATTSGSRHEQFF	TGCAGTGCTACGACTAGCGGGAGTCGTCATGAGCAGTTCTTC
.	.	TRBJ2-5	TRBV24-1	CATEGEGQETQYF	TGTGCCACGGAAGGGGAAGGTCAAGAGACCCAGTACTTC
few	TRBD2	TRBJ2-7	TRBV7-2	CASSLGGISYEQYF	TGTGCCAGCAGCTTGGGGGGGATCAGCTACGAGCAGTACTTC
.	.	TRBJ2-1	TRBV24-1	CATSLRASSRDEQFF	TGTGCCACCTCTCTAAGAGCTAGCTCTCGCGATGAGCAGTTCTTC
.	TRBD1	TRBJ2-7	TRBV4-3	CASSHLPGQGAYEQYF	TGCGCCAGCAGCCATCTACCCGGACAGGGGGCCTACGAGCAGTACTTC
few	.	TRBJ1-1	TRBV7-2	CASSLVRGYTEAFF	TGTGCCAGCAGCTTAGTCAGGGGTTACACTGAAGCTTTCTTT
.	.	TRBJ2-1	TRBV6-2/TRBV6-3	CASKGGNHEQFF	TGTGCCAGCAAGGGCGGGAACCATGAGCAGTTCTTC
few	TRBD1	TRBJ1-1	TRBV12-3/TRBV12-4	CASSETGAYTEAFF	TGTGCCAGCAGTGAGACAGGGGCGTACACTGAAGCTTTCTTT
few	.	TRBJ2-2	TRBV7-6	CASRPPRGRGTGELFF	TGTGCCAGCAGACCACCCCGGGGGCGCGGCACCGGGGAGCTGTTTTTT
few	.	TRBJ1-6	TRBV9	CASSVEGSYNSPLHF	TGTGCCAGCAGCGTAGAAGGTTCCTATAATTCACCCCTCCACTTT
.	.	TRBJ2-7	TRBV20-1	CSARVESSYEQYF	TGCAGTGCTAGGGTGGAAAGCTCCTACGAGCAGTACTTC
few	TRBD2	TRBJ2-5	TRBV5-6	CASSLGSAGGLQETQYF	TGTGCCAGCAGCTTGGGGTCTGCGGGGGGATTACAAGAGACCCAGTACTTC
.	.	TRBJ2-3	TRBV29-1	CSVDHRDIKGLGGLTTDTQYF	TGCAGCGTTGATCACCGGGACATAAAGGGCCTCGGGGGGCTGACCACAGATACGCAGTATTTT